Listed below are T cell receptor beta chains from one sample, sequenced in a study of cytomegalovirus exposure and HLA in healthy donors. Profiling relied on immunoSEQ multiplex PCR, and the TCRdb table lists in-frame clones only, not all of them. The table has 160,000 or so clones, roughly 88% seen once. Sequencing was done on a sample of PBMCs. Every receptor here comes from a woman aged 18-29 years in good health and CMV-seronegative. The CDR3 runs from the conserved cysteine through the conserved F or W. The D gene is left open where the match is weak.

D	V	CDR3
NA	TRBV28	CASSPFTYDYQVGNEQFF
NA	TRBV19	CASTLRQNTEAFF
TRBD1	TRBV9	CASSEGDSLYEQYF
NA	TRBV6-6	CASKLDILNTGELFF
NA	TRBV28	CASSSDSRSYEQYF
TRBD1	TRBV2	CASSARGRPQETQYF
NA	TRBV4-2	CASSRIPGVQDTQYF
NA	TRBV19	CASSPDRLNYGYTF
TRBD1	TRBV15	CATSRGRTGTGELFF
TRBD1	TRBV6-6	CAAIATGIGETQYF
TRBD1	TRBV30	CAWSTQGNEKLFF
NA	TRBV6-1	CATKGESPLHF
NA	TRBV30	CAWSLPGGAGEKLFF
TRBD1	TRBV4-1	CASSPGRQGPNLSGNTIYF
TRBD1	TRBV5-1	CASRGTGRQYF
NA	TRBV29-1	CSVGRANEKLFF
TRBD1	TRBV20-1	CSAGQGVEQYF
NA	TRBV14	CASKTPGNYGYTF
NA	TRBV11-3	CASSLAQDGGTEAFF
TRBD1	TRBV5-1	CASSPAGGFNQPQHF
TRBD1	TRBV9	CASSVDTTGGRPLNEQFF
TRBD2	TRBV25-1	CASSDGGGVSYEQYF